This TCR beta chain was observed in a study of blood T cell repertoires in COVID-19. Study processing details: By means of reference gene primer amplification, nucleated cell counts were estimated. The data were produced by immunoSEQ multiplex PCR, yet TCRdb's version contains in-frame clones alone and is incomplete. Clone size and V and J calls were adopted from that table, with D and trimming inferred from the DNA. The profile shows fewer than 400,000 clones, 87% of them singletons. Germline V gene data show CDR1 as MDHEN and CDR2 as SYDVKM. The V segment lost 6 bases and the J segment 4 bases; nucleotides outside the gene matches: 8. The CDR3 runs to 15 residues. Self-reported history from a screening survey and questionnaire set each donor's cohort. Two negative PCRs, clearance, or symptom resolution characterized the recovered Cohort 3 donors.

The chain is built from TRBV28 and TRBJ1-5, with 8 bases matching TRBD1. Sequenced input: PBMCs or T cells enriched from blood (not recorded which). This TCR came from a woman aged 45-65 years who had recovered from COVID-19. The CDR3 DNA sequence: TGTGCCAGCAGATCCAAGACAGGGGCAAATCAGCCCCAGCATTTT. Residues: CASRSKTGANQPQHF.